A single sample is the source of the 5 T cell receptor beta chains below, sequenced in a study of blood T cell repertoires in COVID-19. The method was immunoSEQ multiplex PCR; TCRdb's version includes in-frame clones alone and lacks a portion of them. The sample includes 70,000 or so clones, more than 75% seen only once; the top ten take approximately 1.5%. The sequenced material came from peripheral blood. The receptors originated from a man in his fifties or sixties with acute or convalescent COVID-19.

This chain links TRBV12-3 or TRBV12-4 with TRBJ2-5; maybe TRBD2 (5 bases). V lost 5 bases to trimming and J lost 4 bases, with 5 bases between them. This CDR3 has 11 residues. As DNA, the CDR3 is TGTGCCAGCAGTGAGGGAGAGACCCAGTACTTC. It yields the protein CASSEGETQYF.

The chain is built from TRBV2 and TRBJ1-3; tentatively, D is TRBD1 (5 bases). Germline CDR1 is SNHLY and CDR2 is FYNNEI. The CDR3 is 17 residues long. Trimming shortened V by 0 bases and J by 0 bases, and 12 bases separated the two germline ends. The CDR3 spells CASSEARRGFSGNTIYF. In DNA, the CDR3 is TGTGCCAGCAGTGAAGCGAGAAGGGGATTCTCTGGAAACACCATATATTTT.

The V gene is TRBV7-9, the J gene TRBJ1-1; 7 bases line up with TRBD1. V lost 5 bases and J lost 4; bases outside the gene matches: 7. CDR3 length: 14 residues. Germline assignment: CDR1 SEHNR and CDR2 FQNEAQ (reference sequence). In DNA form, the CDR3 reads TGTGCCAGCAGCCGACAGGGATCCGTCACTGAAGCTTTCTTT. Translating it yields CASSRQGSVTEAFF. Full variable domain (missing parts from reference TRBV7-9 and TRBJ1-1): DTGVSQNPRHKITKRGQNVTFRCDPISEHNRLYWYRQTLGQGPEFLTYFQNEAQLEKSRLLSDRFSAERPKGSFSTLEIQRTEQGDSAMYLCASSRQGSVTEAFFGQGTRLTVV.

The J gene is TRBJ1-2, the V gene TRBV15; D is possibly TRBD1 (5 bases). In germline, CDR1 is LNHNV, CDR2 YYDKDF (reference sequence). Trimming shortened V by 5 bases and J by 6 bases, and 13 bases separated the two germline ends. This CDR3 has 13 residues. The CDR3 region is CATSSGGGNGYTF. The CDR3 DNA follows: TGTGCCACCAGCTCCGGGGGGGGAAATGGCTACACCTTC.

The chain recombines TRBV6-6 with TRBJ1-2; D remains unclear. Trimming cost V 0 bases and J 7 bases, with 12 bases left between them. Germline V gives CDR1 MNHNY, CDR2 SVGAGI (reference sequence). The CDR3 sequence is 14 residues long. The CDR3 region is CASSYSTSFSGYTF. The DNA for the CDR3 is TGTGCCAGCAGTTACTCGACATCTTTCTCTGGCTACACCTTC.